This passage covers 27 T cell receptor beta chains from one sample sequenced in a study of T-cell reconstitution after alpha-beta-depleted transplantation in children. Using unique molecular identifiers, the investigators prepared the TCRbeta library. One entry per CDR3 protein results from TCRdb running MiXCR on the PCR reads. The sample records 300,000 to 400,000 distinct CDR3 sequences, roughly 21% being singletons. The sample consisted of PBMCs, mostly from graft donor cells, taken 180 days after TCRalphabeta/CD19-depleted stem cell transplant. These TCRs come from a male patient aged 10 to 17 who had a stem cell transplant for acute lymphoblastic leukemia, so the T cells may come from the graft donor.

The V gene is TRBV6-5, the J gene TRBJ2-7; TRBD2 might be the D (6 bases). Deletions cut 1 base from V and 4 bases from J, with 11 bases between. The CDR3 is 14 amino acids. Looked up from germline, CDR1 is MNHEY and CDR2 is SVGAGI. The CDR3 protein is CASSYWAGSYEQYF. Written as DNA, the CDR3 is TGTGCCAGCAGTTACTGGGCGGGATCTTACGAGCAGTACTTC.

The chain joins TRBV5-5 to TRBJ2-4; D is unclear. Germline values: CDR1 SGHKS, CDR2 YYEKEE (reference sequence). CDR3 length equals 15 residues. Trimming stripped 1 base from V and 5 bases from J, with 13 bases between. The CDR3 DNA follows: TGTGCCAGCAGCTTGCCCCACGTACGCCAAAACATTCAGTACTTC. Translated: CASSLPHVRQNIQYF. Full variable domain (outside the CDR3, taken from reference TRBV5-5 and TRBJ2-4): DAGVTQSPTHLIKTRGQQVTLRCSPISGHKSVSWYQQVLGQGPQFIFQYYEKEERGRGNFPDRFSARQFPNYSSELNVNALLLGDSALYLCASSLPHVRQNIQYFGAGTRLSVL.

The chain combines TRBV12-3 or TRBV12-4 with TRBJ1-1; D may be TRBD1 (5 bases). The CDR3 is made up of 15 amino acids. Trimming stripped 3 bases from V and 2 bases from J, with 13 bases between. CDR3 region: CASSFPGILNTEAFF. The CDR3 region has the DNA TGTGCCAGCAGTTTCCCAGGGATCCTTAACACTGAAGCTTTCTTT.

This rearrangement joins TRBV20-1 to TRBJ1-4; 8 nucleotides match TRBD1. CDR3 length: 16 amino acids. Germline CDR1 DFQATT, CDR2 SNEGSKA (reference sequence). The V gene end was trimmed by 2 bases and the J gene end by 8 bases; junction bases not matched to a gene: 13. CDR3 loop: CSARSPIQGAGEKLFF. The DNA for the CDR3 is TGCAGTGCTAGATCTCCAATCCAGGGGGCAGGAGAAAAACTGTTTTTT.

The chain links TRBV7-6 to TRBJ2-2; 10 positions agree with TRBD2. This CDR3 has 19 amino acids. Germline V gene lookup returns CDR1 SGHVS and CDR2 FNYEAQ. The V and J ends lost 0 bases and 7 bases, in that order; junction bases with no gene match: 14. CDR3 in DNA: TGTGCCAGCAGCTTAGCTTTGCCCGGGCTAGCGGGAGTTGTCGGGGAGCTGTTTTTT. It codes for CASSLALPGLAGVVGELFF.

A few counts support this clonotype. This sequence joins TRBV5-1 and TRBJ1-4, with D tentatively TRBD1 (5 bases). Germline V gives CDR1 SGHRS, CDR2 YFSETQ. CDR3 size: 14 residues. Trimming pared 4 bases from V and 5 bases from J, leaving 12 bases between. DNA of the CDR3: TGCGCCAGCAGCCGACCGGGACGGAATGAAAAACTGTTTTTT. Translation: CASSRPGRNEKLFF.

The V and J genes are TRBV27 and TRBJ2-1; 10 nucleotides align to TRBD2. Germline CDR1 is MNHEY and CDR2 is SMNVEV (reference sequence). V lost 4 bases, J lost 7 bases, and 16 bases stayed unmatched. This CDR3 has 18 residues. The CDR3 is CASSSPISSGSEGNEQFF. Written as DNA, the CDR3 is TGTGCCAGCAGTTCCCCGATATCTAGCGGGAGTGAGGGTAATGAGCAGTTCTTC.

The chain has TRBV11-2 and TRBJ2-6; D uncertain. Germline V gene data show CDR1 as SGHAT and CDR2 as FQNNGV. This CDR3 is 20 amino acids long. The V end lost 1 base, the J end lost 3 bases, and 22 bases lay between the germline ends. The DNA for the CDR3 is TGTGCCAGCAGCTTAGTAGAGGCGATCGGCCTTCTTGGTGGGGCCAACGTCCTGACTTTC. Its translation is CASSLVEAIGLLGGANVLTF. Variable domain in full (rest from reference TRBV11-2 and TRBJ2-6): EAGVAQSPRYKIIEKRQSVAFWCNPISGHATLYWYQQILGQGPKLLIQFQNNGVVDDSQLPKDRFSAERLKGVDSTLKIQPAKLEDSAVYLCASSLVEAIGLLGGANVLTFGAGSRLTVL.

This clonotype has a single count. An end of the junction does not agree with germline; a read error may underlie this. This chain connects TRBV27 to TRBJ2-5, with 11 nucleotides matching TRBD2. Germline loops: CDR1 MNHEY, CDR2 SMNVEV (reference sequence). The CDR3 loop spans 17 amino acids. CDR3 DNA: TGTGCCAGCAGTCCTCTCCCGACTAGCGGGAAGGGTGAGACCCAGTCCTTC. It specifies CASSPLPTSGKGETQSF.

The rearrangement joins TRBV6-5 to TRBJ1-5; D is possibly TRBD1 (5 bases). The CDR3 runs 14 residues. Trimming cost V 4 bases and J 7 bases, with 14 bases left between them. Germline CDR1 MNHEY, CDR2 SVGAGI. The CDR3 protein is CASSSGQGFQPQHF. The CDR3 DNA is TGTGCCAGCAGTTCGGGGCAGGGTTTCCAGCCCCAGCATTTT.

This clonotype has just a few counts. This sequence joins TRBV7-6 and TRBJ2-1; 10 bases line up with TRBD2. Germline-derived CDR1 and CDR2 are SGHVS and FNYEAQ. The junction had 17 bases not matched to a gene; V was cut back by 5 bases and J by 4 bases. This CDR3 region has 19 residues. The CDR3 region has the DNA TGTGCCAGCAGCATCCTAGCGGGAGTACGAGGGTTGGTTTACAATGAGCAGTTCTTC. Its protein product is CASSILAGVRGLVYNEQFF.

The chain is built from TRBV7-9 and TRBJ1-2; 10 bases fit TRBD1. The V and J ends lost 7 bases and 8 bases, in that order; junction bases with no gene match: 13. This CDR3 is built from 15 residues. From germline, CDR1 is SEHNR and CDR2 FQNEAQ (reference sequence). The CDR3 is CASTRPGQGKIGYTF. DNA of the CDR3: TGTGCCAGCACCCGCCCGGGACAGGGGAAAATAGGCTACACCTTC.

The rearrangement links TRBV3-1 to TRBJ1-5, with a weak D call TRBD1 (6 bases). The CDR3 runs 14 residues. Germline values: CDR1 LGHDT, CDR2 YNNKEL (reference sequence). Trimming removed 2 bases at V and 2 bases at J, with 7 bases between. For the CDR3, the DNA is TGTGCCAGCAGCCAATACAGGGGCAATCAGCCCCAGCATTTT. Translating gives CASSQYRGNQPQHF.

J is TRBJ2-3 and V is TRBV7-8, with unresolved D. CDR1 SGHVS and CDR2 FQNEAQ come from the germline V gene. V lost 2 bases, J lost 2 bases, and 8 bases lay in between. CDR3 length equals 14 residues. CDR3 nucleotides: TGTGCCAGCAGCTTAACCGAGCCCACAGATACGCAGTATTTT. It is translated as CASSLTEPTDTQYF.

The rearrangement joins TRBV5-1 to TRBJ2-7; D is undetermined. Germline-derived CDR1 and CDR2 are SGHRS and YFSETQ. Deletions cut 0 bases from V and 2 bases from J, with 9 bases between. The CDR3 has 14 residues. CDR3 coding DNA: TGCGCCAGCAGCTTGGGTCCGGCCCCCTACGAGCAGTACTTC. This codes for CASSLGPAPYEQYF.

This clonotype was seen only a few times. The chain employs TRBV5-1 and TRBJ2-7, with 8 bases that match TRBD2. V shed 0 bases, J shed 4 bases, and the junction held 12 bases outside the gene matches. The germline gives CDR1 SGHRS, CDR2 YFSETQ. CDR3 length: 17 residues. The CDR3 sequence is CASSLVSSGSFKYEQYF. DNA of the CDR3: TGCGCCAGCAGCTTGGTCTCCAGCGGGAGCTTCAAGTACGAGCAGTACTTC.

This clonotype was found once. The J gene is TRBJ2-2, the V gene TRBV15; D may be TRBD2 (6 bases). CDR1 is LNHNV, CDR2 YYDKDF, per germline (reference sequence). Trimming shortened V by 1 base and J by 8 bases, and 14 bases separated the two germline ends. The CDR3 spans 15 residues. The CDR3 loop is CATSRVILARGELFF. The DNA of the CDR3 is TGTGCCACCAGCAGAGTTATACTAGCCCGTGGGGAGCTGTTTTTT.

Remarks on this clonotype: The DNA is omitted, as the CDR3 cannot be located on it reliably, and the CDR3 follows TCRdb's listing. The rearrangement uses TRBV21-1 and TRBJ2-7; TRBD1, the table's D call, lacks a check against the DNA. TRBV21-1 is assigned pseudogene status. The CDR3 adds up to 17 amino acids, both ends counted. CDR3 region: CASSKVGGGINSYEQYF.

The CDR3 DNA reads TGTGCCAGCAGTTACTTACCTACCACCGGGGAGCTGTTTTTT. Encoded protein: CASSYLPTTGELFF. This chain uses TRBV6-5 with TRBJ2-2, with no clear D. Trimming cost V 1 base and J 4 bases, with 7 bases left between them. Germline CDR1 reads MNHEY; CDR2 reads SVGAGI. The length of the CDR3 is 14 residues.

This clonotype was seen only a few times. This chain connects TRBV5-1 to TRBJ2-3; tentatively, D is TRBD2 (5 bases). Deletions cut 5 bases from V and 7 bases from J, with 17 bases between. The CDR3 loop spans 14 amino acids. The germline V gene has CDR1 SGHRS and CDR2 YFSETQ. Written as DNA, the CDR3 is TGCGCCAGCAGGCGCGGGCCCACTCAAAATACGCAGTATTTT. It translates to CASRRGPTQNTQYF.

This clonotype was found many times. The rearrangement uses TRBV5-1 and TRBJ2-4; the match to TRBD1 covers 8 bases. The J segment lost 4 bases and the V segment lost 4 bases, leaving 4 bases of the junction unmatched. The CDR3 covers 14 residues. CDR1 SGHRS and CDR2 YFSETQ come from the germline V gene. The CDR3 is CASSGWTGKNIQYF. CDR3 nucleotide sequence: TGCGCCAGCAGCGGATGGACAGGGAAAAACATTCAGTACTTC.

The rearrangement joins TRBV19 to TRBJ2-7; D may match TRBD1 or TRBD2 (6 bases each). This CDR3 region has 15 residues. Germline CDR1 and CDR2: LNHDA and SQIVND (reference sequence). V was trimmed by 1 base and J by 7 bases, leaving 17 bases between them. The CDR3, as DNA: TGTGCCAGTAGTATAGGTGGGGGGCTCCAGGAGGAGCAGTACTTC. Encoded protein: CASSIGGGLQEEQYF.

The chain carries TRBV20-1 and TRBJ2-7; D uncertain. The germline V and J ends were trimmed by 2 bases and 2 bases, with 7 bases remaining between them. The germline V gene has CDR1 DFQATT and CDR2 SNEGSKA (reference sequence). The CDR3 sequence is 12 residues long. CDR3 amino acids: CSARRQTYEQYF. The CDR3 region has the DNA TGCAGTGCTAGAAGGCAGACCTACGAGCAGTACTTC.

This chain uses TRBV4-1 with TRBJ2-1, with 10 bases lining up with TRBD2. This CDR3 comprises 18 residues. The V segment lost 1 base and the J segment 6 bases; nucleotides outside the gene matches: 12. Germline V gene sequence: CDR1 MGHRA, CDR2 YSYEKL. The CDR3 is CASSQAPSTVAGGNEQFF. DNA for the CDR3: TGCGCCAGCAGCCAAGCACCCTCCACCGTAGCGGGAGGCAATGAGCAGTTCTTC.

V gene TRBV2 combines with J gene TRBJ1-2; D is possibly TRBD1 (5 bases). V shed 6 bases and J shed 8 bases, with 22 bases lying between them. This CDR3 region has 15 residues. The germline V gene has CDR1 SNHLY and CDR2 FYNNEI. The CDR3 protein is CASRRAEGRTEGYTF. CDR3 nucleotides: TGTGCCAGCAGGCGCGCGGAGGGGCGTACTGAGGGCTACACCTTC.

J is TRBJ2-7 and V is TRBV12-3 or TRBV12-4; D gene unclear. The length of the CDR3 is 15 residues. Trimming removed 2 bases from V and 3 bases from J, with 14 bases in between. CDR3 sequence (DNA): TGTGCCAGCAGTTTAACCGAGGCCGTAGGCTACGAGCAGTACTTC. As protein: CASSLTEAVGYEQYF.

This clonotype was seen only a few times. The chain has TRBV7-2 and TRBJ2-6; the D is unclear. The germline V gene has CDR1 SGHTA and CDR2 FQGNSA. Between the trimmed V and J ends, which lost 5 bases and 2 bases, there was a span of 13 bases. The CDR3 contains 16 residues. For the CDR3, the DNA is TGTGCCAGCAGCCCTCGGATGAAAGCTGGGGCCAACGTCCTGACTTTC. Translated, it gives CASSPRMKAGANVLTF. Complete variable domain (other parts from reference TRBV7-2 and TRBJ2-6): GAGVSQSPSNKVTEKGKDVELRCDPISGHTALYWYRQSLGQGLEFLIYFQGNSAPDKSGLPSDRFSAERTGGSVSTLTIQRTQQEDSAVYLCASSPRMKAGANVLTFGAGSRLTVL.